This T cell receptor (beta chain) was sequenced during a study of molecular identifiers for immune sequencing clone quantification. Study findings and constraints: Clones that exceeded 20 RNA copies held over 98% of effector molecules, yet under 1% in naive cells.

This clonotype was found many times. Its antigen is still unknown. The CDR3 is 15 residues long. The germline V gene encodes CDR1 SEHNR and CDR2 FQNEAQ (reference sequence). Trimming left V 5 bases short and J 4 bases short, with 18 bases between. One entry per CDR3 protein, called by TCRdb with MiXCR from the PCR reads. The data contain tens of thousands of distinct CDR3 sequences, about 20% of them singletons. The specimen sequenced was naive CD8+ T cells from blood, with Jurkat cell RNA spiked in. The subset here: FACS-sorted CD8+CD4-CCR7+CD45RA+ naive T cells. This chain links TRBV7-9 with TRBJ2-7; TRBD2 is a possible D gene (6 bases). This TCR came from a human donor in good health. Some libraries in this study had Jurkat cell RNA spiked in. DNA of the CDR3: TGTGCCAGCAGCCCAGACCCGGGGACTGAGTACGAGCAGTACTTC. Protein: CASSPDPGTEYEQYF.